This T cell receptor (beta chain) was captured by sequencing in a study of blood T cell repertoires in COVID-19. Looking at the study overall: Researchers got acute and convalescent COVID-19 samples from the United States, Italy and Spain. T cells, B-cell-depleted T cells, or PBMCs provided the cDNA or gDNA that served as material.

Germline CDR1 reads SGHVS; CDR2 reads FNYEAQ. Deletions cut 6 bases from V and 0 bases from J, with 18 bases between. The CDR3 spans 17 residues. This clone was seen a handful of times. Original data processing: Scientists estimated how many nucleated cells there were by amplifying reference gene primers. Clones were read by immunoSEQ multiplex PCR, and TCRdb kept only the in-frame ones, dropping some. The V and J calls and clone size come from that table; D and trimming were worked out from the DNA. The data contain some 120,000 clones, over 75% of them seen just once; the ten biggest clones take up less than 8%.

The rearrangement links TRBV7-6 to TRBJ1-3; D is perhaps TRBD1 (6 bases). This clonotype was sampled from a man between 45 and 60 years old with acute or convalescent COVID-19. The sample was peripheral blood. In DNA form, the CDR3 reads TGTGCCAGCAGTCTCGGACAGTTACACGGCTCTGGAAACACCATATATTTT. It encodes CASSLGQLHGSGNTIYF.